Below, 29 T cell receptor beta chains from the same sample are listed, as sequenced in a study of T cells after yellow fever vaccination. A single record per CDR3 protein comes from TCRdb applying MiXCR to the 5' RACE reads. Of around 300,000 distinct CDR3 sequences listed, 3.5% to 5% are singletons. This material consisted of PBMCs, taken 15 days after the yellow fever booster vaccination. The source of these receptors is a man between 18 and 35 years old who received the YFV17D yellow fever vaccine.

This clonotype was counted only a few times. The genes are TRBV4-2 and TRBJ1-6; no clear D gene. This CDR3 has 14 amino acids. Per germline, CDR1 LGHNA and CDR2 YNFKEQ. The ends were cut back, 1 base at V and 10 bases at J, with 11 bases in the middle. The CDR3 sequence is CASSQVKGVSPLHF. Here the CDR3 DNA reads TGTGCCAGCAGCCAAGTCAAGGGTGTATCACCCCTCCACTTT.

This clonotype came up a few times. The chain recombines TRBV4-2 with TRBJ2-1; TRBD2 might be the D (5 bases). The CDR3 sequence is 12 residues long. CDR1 and CDR2 from the germline V gene are LGHNA and YNFKEQ. V gave up 6 bases and J gave up 9 bases, with 12 bases separating them. The chain's CDR3 is CASRTGVGEQFF. The CDR3 nucleotides are TGTGCCAGCAGGACCGGGGTCGGTGAGCAGTTCTTC.

This chain joins TRBV30 and TRBJ2-5, with 8 bases matching TRBD2. Trimming removed 2 bases from V and 2 bases from J; junction bases left unmatched: 10. Germline-derived CDR1 and CDR2 are GTSNPN and SVGIG (reference sequence). The CDR3 spans 16 residues. The CDR3 nucleotides are TGTGCCTGGAGTACTCCCTTAGCGGGGAATCAAGAGACCCAGTACTTC. As protein: CAWSTPLAGNQETQYF.

This clonotype was recorded many times. The chain employs TRBV5-1 and TRBJ1-1, with TRBD1 matching over 7 bases. In germline, CDR1 is SGHRS, CDR2 YFSETQ. V shed 4 bases, J shed 4 bases, and the junction held 10 bases outside the gene matches. The CDR3 runs to 15 residues. The CDR3 sequence: CASSPPRQGGTEAFF. Written as DNA, the CDR3 is TGCGCCAGCAGCCCTCCGAGACAGGGAGGCACTGAAGCTTTCTTT.

The chain is built from TRBV20-1 and TRBJ2-1; D unclear. Trimming removed 2 bases from V and 2 bases from J, with 10 bases in between. Germline values: CDR1 DFQATT, CDR2 SNEGSKA (reference sequence). There are 14 residues in the CDR3. The CDR3 coding sequence is TGCAGTGCTAGAACCGAGTCCGCCTACAATGAGCAGTTCTTC. Translated: CSARTESAYNEQFF.

Only a few counts were recorded for this clonotype. This chain joins TRBV7-6 and TRBJ2-2, with D unresolved. CDR1 SGHVS and CDR2 FNYEAQ come from the germline V gene. The CDR3 runs 15 residues. V lost 5 bases, J lost 0 bases, and 10 bases lay in between. The CDR3 DNA follows: TGTGCCAGCAGCAAAGTCGGCACGAACACCGGGGAGCTGTTTTTT. It is translated as CASSKVGTNTGELFF.

This clonotype was detected many times. The chain joins TRBV5-1 to TRBJ2-5, with 9 bases that match TRBD1. V lost 4 bases, J lost 4 bases, and 8 bases stayed unmatched. Germline-derived CDR1 and CDR2 are SGHRS and YFSETQ. The CDR3 runs to 15 residues. This CDR3 is CASSISTGGLETQYF. CDR3 bases: TGCGCCAGCAGCATCTCGACAGGGGGGCTAGAGACCCAGTACTTC.

The CDR3 bases are TGTGCCAGCAGCCCGGGACACGGAGGCAATCAGCCCCAGCATTTT. This translates into CASSPGHGGNQPQHF. This chain joins TRBV5-5 and TRBJ1-5; D perhaps matches TRBD1 (6 bases). The CDR3 contains 15 residues. V was cut by 4 bases and J by 2 bases, with 13 bases left in between. Germline CDR1 and CDR2: SGHKS and YYEKEE (reference sequence).

This clonotype was found many times. The V call is TRBV4-1, the J call TRBJ2-7; TRBD2 agrees at 11 bases. J lost 5 bases, V lost 6 bases, and 9 bases had no gene match. This CDR3 has 15 residues. The germline V gene has CDR1 MGHRA and CDR2 YSYEKL. The CDR3 reads CASSPSLLAGDEQYV. DNA for the CDR3: TGCGCCAGCAGTCCCTCCCTACTAGCGGGGGACGAGCAGTACGTC.

This clonotype was found a few times. The genes are TRBV15 and TRBJ1-5, with D possibly being TRBD1 (5 bases). This CDR3 is 15 amino acids long. The V gene's germline CDR1 is LNHNV and CDR2 YYDKDF (reference sequence). V dropped 5 bases and J dropped 0 bases, with 11 bases sitting between them. CDR3: CATSLNRYSNQPQHF. The CDR3 nucleotides read TGTGCCACCAGCCTTAACAGGTATAGCAATCAGCCCCAGCATTTT. Full variable domain (rest looked up from reference TRBV15 and TRBJ1-5): DAMVIQNPRYQVTQFGKPVTLSCSQTLNHNVMYWYQQKSSQAPKLLFHYYDKDFNNEADTPDNFQSRRPNTSFCFLDIRSPGLGDTAMYLCATSLNRYSNQPQHFGDGTRLSIL.

This clonotype was counted at least ten times. The chain joins TRBV6-5 to TRBJ2-6; a possible D gene is TRBD1 (5 bases). V dropped 2 bases and J dropped 0 bases, with 5 bases sitting between them. The CDR3 is 15 residues long. Germline CDR1 and CDR2: MNHEY and SVGAGI. CDR3 sequence reads: CASSYDSSGANVLTF. The CDR3 coding sequence is TGTGCCAGCAGTTACGACAGCTCTGGGGCCAACGTCCTGACTTTC.

This clonotype has at least ten counts. The chain couples TRBV10-3 to TRBJ1-1, with a weak D call TRBD1 (5 bases). The V and J ends lost 2 bases and 4 bases respectively, with 11 bases between them. CDR3 length: 14 amino acids. Germline V gives CDR1 ENHRY, CDR2 SYGVKD. In DNA form, the CDR3 reads TGTGCCATCAGTGAGGATCAGGGTGGCACTGAAGCTTTCTTT. Its translation is CAISEDQGGTEAFF.

The J gene is TRBJ2-1, the V gene TRBV21-1; the table calls TRBD1, which could not be checked here. TRBV21-1 is annotated as a pseudogene. There are 15 residues in the CDR3. The CDR3 nucleotides are TGTGCCAGCAGCAAAGTGGAGGGGGGACTGGATGAGCAGTTCTTC. It codes for CASSKVEGGLDEQFF.

The chain has TRBV2 and TRBJ2-7; no reliable D call. Germline V CDR1 and CDR2: SNHLY, FYNNEI. Trimming took 7 bases from V and 1 from J, leaving 11 bases between them. The CDR3 covers 13 residues. CDR3 coding DNA: TGTGCCAGCACTTCGCAGAGATCCTACGAGCAGTACTTC. Its protein is CASTSQRSYEQYF.

This chain joins TRBV20-1 and TRBJ2-6; either TRBD1 or TRBD2 may fit D (5 bases each). The V end was cut by 3 bases, the J end by 0 bases, with 9 bases between. Per the germline V gene, CDR1 is DFQATT and CDR2 is SNEGSKA (reference sequence). The CDR3 totals 15 residues. CDR3 nucleotides: TGCAGTGCTAGGGGGGACGGCTCTGGGGCCAACGTCCTGACTTTC. It yields the protein CSARGDGSGANVLTF.

This clonotype turned up a few times. The rearrangement uses TRBV29-1 and TRBJ2-5; D uncertain. The length of the CDR3 is 12 residues. V dropped 3 bases and J dropped 5 bases, with 10 bases sitting between them. Per the germline V gene, CDR1 is SQVTM and CDR2 is ANQGSEA. DNA of the CDR3: TGCAGCGTTGACAGGTCTAGGGAGACCCAGTACTTC. It is translated as CSVDRSRETQYF.

The CDR3 is CSVFSPGGRYEQYF. DNA of the CDR3: TGCAGCGTTTTTTCCCCCGGAGGAAGGTACGAGCAGTACTTC. The chain links TRBV29-1 to TRBJ2-7; D possibly corresponds to TRBD2 (5 bases). This CDR3 has 14 amino acids. V gave up 5 bases and J gave up 4 bases, with 18 bases separating them. Germline CDR1 reads SQVTM; CDR2 reads ANQGSEA.

The chain recombines TRBV9 with TRBJ2-5, with TRBD1 matching over 7 bases. The trim removed 0 bases at V and 5 bases at J, leaving 7 bases unmatched. The CDR3 spans 15 residues. Germline CDR1 and CDR2: SGDLS and YYNGEE. The CDR3 here is CASSVAGQVGETQYF. The CDR3, as DNA: TGTGCCAGCAGCGTAGCTGGACAGGTAGGGGAGACCCAGTACTTC.

This clonotype was picked up many times. The rearrangement uses TRBV20-1 and TRBJ1-1, with D perhaps matching TRBD1 (6 bases). CDR3 size: 13 residues. Trimming pared 6 bases from V and 5 bases from J, leaving 16 bases between. From germline, CDR1 is DFQATT and CDR2 SNEGSKA (reference sequence). CDR3 loop: CSAPDRRMTEAFF. CDR3 DNA: TGCAGTGCCCCCGACAGGAGGATGACTGAAGCTTTCTTT.

The rearrangement uses TRBV25-1 and TRBJ1-2; a possible D gene is TRBD1 (5 bases). In germline, CDR1 is MGHDK, CDR2 SYGVNS. V lost 1 base to trimming and J lost 6 bases, with 9 bases between them. The CDR3 length is 13 residues. In DNA form, the CDR3 reads TGTGCCAGCAGTGAATTCAAAGGGGATGGCTACACCTTC. Protein sequence: CASSEFKGDGYTF.

The table lists this clonotype with many counts. The chain has TRBV7-9 and TRBJ2-7; D gene ambiguous. The germline V and J ends were trimmed by 4 bases and 2 bases, with 6 bases remaining between them. This CDR3 region has 12 residues. CDR1 SEHNR and CDR2 FQNEAQ come from the germline V gene (reference sequence). The CDR3 DNA reads as TGTGCCAGCAGCTCCCCCCCCTACGAGCAGTACTTC. Its translation: CASSSPPYEQYF.

The V call is TRBV20-1, the J call TRBJ2-7, with unresolved D. The CDR3 spans 12 residues. Germline V gene sequence: CDR1 DFQATT, CDR2 SNEGSKA (reference sequence). Trimming left V 6 bases short and J 4 bases short, with 13 bases between. The CDR3 DNA reads as TGCAGTGCCGCCGGCGACCAGTACGAGCAGTACTTC. Encoded protein: CSAAGDQYEQYF.

The rearrangement links TRBV7-3 to TRBJ2-1, with 7 bases fitting TRBD2. CDR1 is SGHTA, CDR2 FQGTGA, per germline. V was clipped by 2 bases and J by 10 bases; unmatched bases: 11. This CDR3 has 15 residues. The CDR3 DNA is TGTGCCAGCAGCTTAGCCCGGGGGGTCAGAGGGGAGCAGTTCTTC. Residues: CASSLARGVRGEQFF.

This clonotype has at least ten counts. The chain links TRBV27 to TRBJ1-1; weak D call: TRBD1 (6 bases). This CDR3 contains 11 residues. Germline CDR1 and CDR2: MNHEY and SMNVEV (reference sequence). Trimming removed 2 bases at V and 10 bases at J, with 8 bases between. The CDR3: CASSLRGAAFF. The CDR3 nucleotides read TGTGCCAGCAGTTTAAGGGGGGCAGCTTTCTTT.

This clonotype showed up many times. The DNA for the CDR3 is TGTGCCAGCAGTTACAGGCAGTCTTCGAACACCGGGGAGCTGTTTTTT. Its protein is CASSYRQSSNTGELFF. The chain employs TRBV6-6 and TRBJ2-2; D ambiguous. Germline CDR1 reads MNHNY; CDR2 reads SVGAGI (reference sequence). V lost 2 bases to trimming and J lost 0 bases, with 10 bases between them. This CDR3 is built from 16 residues.

This clonotype turned up a few times. The chain recombines TRBV5-4 with TRBJ2-1, with 16 bases that match TRBD2. The CDR3 sequence is 15 residues long. CDR1 SGHNT and CDR2 YYREEE come from the germline V gene (reference sequence). V gave up 4 bases and J gave up 10 bases; unmatched junction bases: 5. Here the CDR3 reads CASSLGLAGGQEQFF. The CDR3 DNA is TGTGCCAGCAGCCTGGGACTAGCGGGGGGGCAAGAGCAGTTCTTC.

Many counts were recorded for this clonotype. The V call is TRBV6-2 or TRBV6-3, the J call TRBJ2-2; weak D call: TRBD2 (6 bases). Germline CDR1 MNHEY, CDR2 SVGEGT. The length of the CDR3 is 17 residues. Trimming took 2 bases from V and 2 from J, leaving 15 bases between them. The DNA of the CDR3 is TGTGCCAGCAGTTACGGGCTAGCGCGTTCAAACACCGGGGAGCTGTTTTTT. This gives the protein CASSYGLARSNTGELFF.

This clonotype was counted at least ten times. This chain joins TRBV10-3 and TRBJ1-6; no reliable D call. V was pared by 6 bases and J by 6 bases, with 6 bases between. The CDR3 loop spans 12 amino acids. Germline V CDR1 and CDR2: ENHRY, SYGVKD. CDR3 sequence: CAISAANSPLHF. Written as DNA, the CDR3 is TGTGCCATCAGCGCCGCTAATTCACCCCTCCACTTT.

V usage is TRBV11-1 and J usage is TRBJ2-7; 10 positions agree with TRBD1. Germline CDR1 SGHAT, CDR2 FQDESV (reference sequence). The CDR3 is 17 residues long. Trimming removed 6 bases from V and 0 bases from J; junction bases left unmatched: 11. Here the CDR3 DNA reads TGTGCCAGCAGTTCACCTCGACAGGGGGCCGTCTCCTACGAGCAGTACTTC. Translated, it gives CASSSPRQGAVSYEQYF.